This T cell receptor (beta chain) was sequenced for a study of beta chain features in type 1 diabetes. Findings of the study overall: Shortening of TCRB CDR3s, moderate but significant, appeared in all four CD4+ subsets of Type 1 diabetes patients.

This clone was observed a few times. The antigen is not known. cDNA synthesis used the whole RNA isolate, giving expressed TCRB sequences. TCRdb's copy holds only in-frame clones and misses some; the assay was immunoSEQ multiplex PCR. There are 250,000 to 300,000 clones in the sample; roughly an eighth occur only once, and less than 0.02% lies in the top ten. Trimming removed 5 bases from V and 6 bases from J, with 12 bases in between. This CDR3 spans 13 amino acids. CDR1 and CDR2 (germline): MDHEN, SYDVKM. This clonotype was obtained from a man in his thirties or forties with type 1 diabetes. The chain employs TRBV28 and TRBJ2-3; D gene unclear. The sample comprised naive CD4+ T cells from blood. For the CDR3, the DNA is TGTGCCAGCAGTCCACCGACATTGGATACGCAGTATTTT. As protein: CASSPPTLDTQYF.